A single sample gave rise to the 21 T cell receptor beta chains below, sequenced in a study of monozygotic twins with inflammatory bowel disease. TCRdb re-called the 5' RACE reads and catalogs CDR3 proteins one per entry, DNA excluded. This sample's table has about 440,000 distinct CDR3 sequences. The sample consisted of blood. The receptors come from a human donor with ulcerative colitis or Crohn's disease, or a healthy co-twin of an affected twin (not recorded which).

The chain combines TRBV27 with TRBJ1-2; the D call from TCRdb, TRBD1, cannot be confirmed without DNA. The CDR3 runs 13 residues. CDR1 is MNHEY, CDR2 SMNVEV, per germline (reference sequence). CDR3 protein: CASRGRGARGYTF.

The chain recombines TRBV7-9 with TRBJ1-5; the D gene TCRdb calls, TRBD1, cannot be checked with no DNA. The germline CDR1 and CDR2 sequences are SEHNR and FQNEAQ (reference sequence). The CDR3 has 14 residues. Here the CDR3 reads CASSLTGGGQPQHF.

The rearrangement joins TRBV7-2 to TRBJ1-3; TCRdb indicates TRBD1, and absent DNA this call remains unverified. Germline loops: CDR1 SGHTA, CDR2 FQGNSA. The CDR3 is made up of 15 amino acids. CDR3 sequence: CASSLGGLWGNTIYF. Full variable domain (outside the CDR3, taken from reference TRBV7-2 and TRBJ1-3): GAGVSQSPSNKVTEKGKDVELRCDPISGHTALYWYRQSLGQGLEFLIYFQGNSAPDKSGLPSDRFSAERTGGSVSTLTIQRTQQEDSAVYLCASSLGGLWGNTIYFGEGSWLTVV.

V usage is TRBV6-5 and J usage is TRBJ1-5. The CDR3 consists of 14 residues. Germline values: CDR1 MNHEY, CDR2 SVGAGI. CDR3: CASSYRRDHQPQHF.

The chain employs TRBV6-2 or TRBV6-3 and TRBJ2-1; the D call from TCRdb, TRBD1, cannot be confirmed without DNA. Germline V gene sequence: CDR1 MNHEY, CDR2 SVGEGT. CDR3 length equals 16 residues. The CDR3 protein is CASSYPQGAMYNEQFF.

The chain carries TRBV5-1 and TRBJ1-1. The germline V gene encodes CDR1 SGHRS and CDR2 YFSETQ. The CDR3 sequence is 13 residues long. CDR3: CASSYTLNTEAFF.

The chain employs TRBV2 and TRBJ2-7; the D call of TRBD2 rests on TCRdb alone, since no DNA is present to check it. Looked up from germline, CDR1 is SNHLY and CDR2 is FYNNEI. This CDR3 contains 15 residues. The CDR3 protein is CASSAWGVLVGEQYF.

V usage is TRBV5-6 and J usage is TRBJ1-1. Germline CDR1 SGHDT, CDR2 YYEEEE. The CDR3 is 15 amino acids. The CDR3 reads CASSFNKVMNTEAFF.

CDR3 amino acids: CASSFLAGRDGEQFF. The chain links TRBV5-1 to TRBJ2-1; the TCRdb D gene call, TRBD2, has no DNA to confirm it. Germline loops: CDR1 SGHRS, CDR2 YFSETQ. The CDR3 has 15 residues. Full variable domain (remainder filled in from reference TRBV5-1 and TRBJ2-1): KAGVTQTPRYLIKTRGQQVTLSCSPISGHRSVSWYQQTPGQGLQFLFEYFSETQRNKGNFPGRFSGRQFSNSRSEMNVSTLELGDSALYLCASSFLAGRDGEQFFGPGTRLTVL.

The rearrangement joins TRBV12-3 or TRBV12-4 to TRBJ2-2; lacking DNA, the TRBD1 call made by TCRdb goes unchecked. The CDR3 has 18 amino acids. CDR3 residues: CASNPGTAYFGNTGELFF.

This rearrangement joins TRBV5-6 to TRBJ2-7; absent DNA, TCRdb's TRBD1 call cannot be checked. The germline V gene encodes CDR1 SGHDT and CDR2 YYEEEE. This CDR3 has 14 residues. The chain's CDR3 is CTSSPGHNDWKQYF. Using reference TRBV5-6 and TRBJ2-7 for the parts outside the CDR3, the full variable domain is DAGVTQSPTHLIKTRGQQVTLRCSPKSGHDTVSWYQQALGQGPQFIFQYYEEEERQRGNFPDRFSGHQFPNYSSELNVNALLLGDSALYLCTSSPGHNDWKQYFGPGTRLTVT.

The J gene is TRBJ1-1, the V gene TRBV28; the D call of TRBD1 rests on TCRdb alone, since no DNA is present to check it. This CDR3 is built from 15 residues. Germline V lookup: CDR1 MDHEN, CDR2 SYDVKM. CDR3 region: CASSRRTGGNTEAFF.

CDR3 in amino acids: CASSRKNTGELFF. The genes are TRBV5-6 and TRBJ2-2. Germline loops: CDR1 SGHDT, CDR2 YYEEEE. The CDR3 loop spans 13 amino acids.

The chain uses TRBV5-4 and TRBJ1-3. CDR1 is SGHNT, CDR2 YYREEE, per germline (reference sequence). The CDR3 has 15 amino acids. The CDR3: CASSQDRARGNTIYF.

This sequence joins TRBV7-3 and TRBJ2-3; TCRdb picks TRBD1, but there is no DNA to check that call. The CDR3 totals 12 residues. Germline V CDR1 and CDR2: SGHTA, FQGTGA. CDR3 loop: CASSEGADTQYF.

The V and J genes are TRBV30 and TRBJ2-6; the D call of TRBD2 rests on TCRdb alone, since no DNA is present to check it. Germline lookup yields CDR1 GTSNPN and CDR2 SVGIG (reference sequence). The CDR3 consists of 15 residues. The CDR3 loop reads CAWSEAGRGANVLTF. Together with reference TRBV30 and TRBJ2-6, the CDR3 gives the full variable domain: SQTIHQWPATLVQPVGSPLSLECTVEGTSNPNLYWYRQAAGRGLQLLFYSVGIGQISSEVPQNLSASRPQDRQFILSSKKLLLSDSGFYLCAWSEAGRGANVLTFGAGSRLTVL.

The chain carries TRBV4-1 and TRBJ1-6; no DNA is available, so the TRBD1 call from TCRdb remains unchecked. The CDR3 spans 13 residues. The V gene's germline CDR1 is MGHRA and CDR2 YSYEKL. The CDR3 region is CASSQVGQPPLHF.

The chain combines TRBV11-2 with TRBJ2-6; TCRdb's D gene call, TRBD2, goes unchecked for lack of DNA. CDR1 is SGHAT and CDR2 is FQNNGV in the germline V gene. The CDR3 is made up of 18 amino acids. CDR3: CASSSPLAGGSGANVLTF.

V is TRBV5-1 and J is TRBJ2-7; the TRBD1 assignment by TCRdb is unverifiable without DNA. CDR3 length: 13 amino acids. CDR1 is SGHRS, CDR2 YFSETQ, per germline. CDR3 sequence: CASSVEGFYEQYF.

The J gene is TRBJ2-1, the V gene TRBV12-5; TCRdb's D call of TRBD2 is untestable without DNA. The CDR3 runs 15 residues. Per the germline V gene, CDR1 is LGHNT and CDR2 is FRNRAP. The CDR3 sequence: CASGSTGLTYNEQFF. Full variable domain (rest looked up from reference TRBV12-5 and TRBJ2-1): DARVTQTPRHKVTEMGQEVTMRCQPILGHNTVFWYRQTMMQGLELLAYFRNRAPLDDSGMPKDRFSAEMPDATLATLKIQPSEPRDSAVYFCASGSTGLTYNEQFFGPGTRLTVL.

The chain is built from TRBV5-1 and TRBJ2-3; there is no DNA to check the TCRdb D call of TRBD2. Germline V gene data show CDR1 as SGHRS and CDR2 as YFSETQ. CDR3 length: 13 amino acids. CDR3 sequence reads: CASSRAGADTQYF.